This record concerns one TCR beta chain sequence. It has no known antigen specificity. Qualities for individual bases were not recorded, and no much larger clone is one base off. The CDR3 contains 13 residues, cysteine and phenylalanine counted. Just CDR3 DNA is preserved here, 39 bases in frame from base 1. Via the germline V gene (reference sequence), CDR1 is GTSNPN and CDR2 SVGIG. V is reduced by 3 bases and J by 0 bases, leaving a spacing of 8 bases between them. To sequence the TCRbeta CDR3 region, genomic DNA was isolated from the sorted cells. The immunoSEQ Assay was used to sequence the TCRbeta CDR3 regions. In its TCRdb copy, this immuneACCESS table keeps in-frame sequences only and misses some clones. Where compared with another copy, unresolved V genes explain less than half of these, and the others have no known cause. In this sample the table shows some 58,000 clones, about 89% of which occur a single time. In total, the top ten clones hold about 1.8% of the sample.

This entry is derived from a study of OX40 agonist ivuxolimab in advanced cancers. Background for the entire study: Ivuxolimab was a fully human IgG2 agonistic monoclonal antibody targeting the costimulatory receptor OX40 (CD134). Intravenous ivuxolimab was administered to patients every 2 weeks at six dose levels: 0.01, 0.1, 0.3, 1.5, 3 and 10 mg/kg. Among the roughly 50 dose-escalation patients, some 19 had hepatocellular carcinoma, around 15 melanoma, 9 renal cell carcinoma and 9 head and neck cancer. In the dose-escalation cohort, more than 80% of patients were male, and the mean age was 60 years with a range of about 20 to 80. Prior anti-PD-1, anti-PD-L1 or anti-CTLA-4 therapy was permitted, and checkpoint inhibitors had been received by roughly two fifths of dose-escalation patients. Partial responses occurred in three dose-escalation patients, of whom one had hepatocellular carcinoma and two had cutaneous melanoma. Peripheral TCRbeta sequencing aimed to test whether ivuxolimab altered TCR sequence diversity and caused clonal T-cell expansion. The paper covers the monotherapy dose-escalation part of the phase I ivuxolimab trial, which included N of about 50 patients. Results and caveats for the whole study, not just this receptor: In the 0.1-3.0 mg/kg groups, partial responders were among the patients with the lowest normalized peripheral clonal expansion, particularly in CD8+ T cells. At doses from 0.1 to 3.0 mg/kg, clonal expansion was seen in both CD4+ and CD8+ blood T cells between baseline and week 6. Low levels of normalized T-cell clonal expansion were also seen in some patients who did not respond. The antigen specificity of the clonally expanded peripheral T cells was not determined. After ivuxolimab, CD8+ T cells had more expanded clones than CD4+ T cells on average.

Patients with autoimmune disease history or receiving systemic immunosuppression were excluded from the trial. Peripheral blood for TCR sequencing was collected from all dose cohorts at baseline, on cycle 4 day 1, and on cycle 7 day 1. The samples were drawn from a first-in-human, open-label, multicenter phase I dose-escalation trial of ivuxolimab. Adults with locally advanced or metastatic melanoma, renal cell, hepatocellular, or head and neck squamous cell carcinoma were enrolled in the trial. Before TCR sequencing, CD4+ T cells and CD8+ T cells from peripheral blood were sorted into separate populations.

The V gene is TRBV30 and the J gene is TRBJ1-2; TRBD1 could be the D gene, as 6 bases match. The specimen was CD4+ or CD8+ T cells sorted from blood, collected in a trial of the OX40 agonist ivuxolimab. The TCR sequence derives from an adult with an advanced solid tumor such as melanoma, head and neck, liver or kidney cancer. The CDR3 here reads CAWSRQANYGYTF. The DNA is as follows: TGTGCCTGGAGCCGACAGGCTAACTATGGCTACACCTTC. The full variable domain, completed from the reference TRBV30 and TRBJ1-2 proteins outside the CDR3, reads SQTIHQWPATLVQPVGSPLSLECTVEGTSNPNLYWYRQAAGRGLQLLFYSVGIGQISSEVPQNLSASRPQDRQFILSSKKLLLSDSGFYLCAWSRQANYGYTFGSGTRLTVV.